Listed below are T cell receptor beta chains from one sample, sequenced in a study of T cell changes during pregnancy in multiple sclerosis. The data were produced by immunoSEQ multiplex PCR, yet TCRdb's version contains in-frame clones alone and is incomplete. The sample lists 45,000 to 55,000 clones, 94% occurring once. Sequencing was performed on CD8+ T cells from peripheral blood mononuclear cells, taken before pregnancy. Receptor source: a female donor with multiple sclerosis, enrolled in a pregnancy study. Both conserved end residues are part of each CDR3. D genes are given only for firm matches. Some rows mark clone size as missing; the rest say once, few, many or name a class of expanded clone.

clone_size j_call d_call cdr3_length v_call cdr3_nt cdr3_aa
- TRBJ2-7 TRBD2 14 TRBV11-2 TGTGCCAGCAGCGCCAGCGGGATCGTCTACGAGCAGTACTTC CASSASGIVYEQYF
- TRBJ2-7 - 15 TRBV6-1 TGTGCCAGCAGTGAACCGGGACTTAAACTCTACGAGCAGTACTTC CASSEPGLKLYEQYF
- TRBJ2-4 TRBD2 11 TRBV2 TGTGCCAGCAGTGGACCGGGACTAGCGTACTTC CASSGPGLAYF
- TRBJ2-3 TRBD2 18 TRBV2 TGTGCCAGCAGTGGATGGGGGGGTGGACTCGATAGCACAGATACGCAGTATTTT CASSGWGGGLDSTDTQYF
- TRBJ2-7 TRBD2 12 TRBV19 TGTGCCAGTATAAGCGGGACCTACGAGCAGTACTTC CASISGTYEQYF
- TRBJ2-1 TRBD2 12 TRBV29-1 TGCAGCGTTGAAGGCGGGGGAGTTTTGCAGTTCTTC CSVEGGGVLQFF
- TRBJ2-3 TRBD2 16 TRBV5-1 TGCGCCAGCAGCTTGCTTCCGAGCGGGAGGGCAGATACGCAGTATTTT CASSLLPSGRADTQYF
- TRBJ1-5 - 14 TRBV7-9 TGTGCCAGCAGCCGGGCGGGTCAAAATCAGCCCCAGCATTTT CASSRAGQNQPQHF
- TRBJ1-2 TRBD1 17 TRBV29-1 TGCAGCGTTGAAGATCGGGGGACAGGGGGCAGTAACTATGGCTACACCTTC CSVEDRGTGGSNYGYTF
- TRBJ1-1 - 14 TRBV19 TGTGCCAGTAGTTTGACCGGGAGGTATACTGAAGCTTTCTTT CASSLTGRYTEAFF
- TRBJ1-4 - 15 TRBV11-2 TGTGCCAGCAGCTTAGAATGGGGGCGACAGGAAAAACTGTTTTTT CASSLEWGRQEKLFF
- TRBJ1-5 TRBD1 16 TRBV27 TGTGCCAGCAGTTTAGGGGGGACAGCCTTTAATCAGCCCCAGCATTTT CASSLGGTAFNQPQHF
- TRBJ2-1 TRBD2 19 TRBV4-1 TGCGCCAGCAGCCAAGTCGAACTAGCGGGAGACCGGGCTTACAATGAGCAGTTCTTC CASSQVELAGDRAYNEQFF
- TRBJ2-1 TRBD2 18 TRBV27 TGTGCCAGCAGTGTGAGGGGGACTAGCGGGAGTTCCTACAATGAGCAGTTCTTC CASSVRGTSGSSYNEQFF
- TRBJ2-2 - 15 TRBV27 TGTGCCAGCAGTTTGGAGGGTCGGGTGACCGGGGAGCTGTTTTTT CASSLEGRVTGELFF
- TRBJ2-1 - 13 TRBV10-3 TGTGCCATCAAGTCCCTCAGCGGGACAGAGCAGTTCTTC CAIKSLSGTEQFF
- TRBJ2-3 - 17 TRBV7-9 TGTGCCAGCAGCTTAGCGTCTAGCTTATTTAGCACAGATACGCAGTATTTT CASSLASSLFSTDTQYF
- TRBJ2-1 TRBD1 13 TRBV6-1 TGTGCCAGCAGGGCGGACAGGTATAATGAGCAGTTCTTC CASRADRYNEQFF
- TRBJ2-6 - 21 TRBV5-1 TGCGCCAGCAGCTTAAGCGGAGAGGGGGATATTGCGGGCTCTGGGGCCAACGTCCTGACTTTC CASSLSGEGDIAGSGANVLTF
- TRBJ2-3 TRBD2 15 TRBV27 TGTGCCAGCAGTCCGGGACTAGCGGGAGGGTATACGCAGTATTTT CASSPGLAGGYTQYF
- TRBJ1-5 TRBD1 14 TRBV4-3 TGCGCCAGCAGCCCCGGGACAGCAACTTTGCCCCAGCATTTT CASSPGTATLPQHF
- TRBJ2-1 - 14 TRBV29-1 TGCAGCGTTGAGATGGTGAGGCGGGCCCCGGAGCAGTTCTTC CSVEMVRRAPEQFF
- TRBJ2-7 TRBD2 16 TRBV6-5 TGTGCCAGCAGTTTGGAACGGGAGGGCAACTCCTACGAGCAGTACTTC CASSLEREGNSYEQYF
- TRBJ2-1 TRBD1 16 TRBV18 TGTGCCAGCTCACCAGGTGGGGGACAGGGCATAGGGGAGCAGTTCTTC CASSPGGGQGIGEQFF
once TRBJ2-1 - 12 TRBV7-9 TGTGCCAGCAGCCTCAGGGGAAGTGAGCAGTTCTTC CASSLRGSEQFF
once TRBJ2-7 TRBD1 13 TRBV6-6 TGTGCCAGCTGTGGACAGGGGAGTTACGAGCAGTACTTC CASCGQGSYEQYF
- TRBJ1-2 - 12 TRBV27 TGTGCCAGCGGGCCCACCCACTATGGCTACACCTTC CASGPTHYGYTF
- TRBJ1-1 TRBD1 12 TRBV19 TGTGCCAGTAGTATTGGGACAGATGAAGCTTTCTTT CASSIGTDEAFF
- TRBJ2-3 - 10 TRBV2 TGTGCCAGCCGGGGGTATACGCAGTATTTT CASRGYTQYF
- TRBJ2-1 TRBD2 17 TRBV5-1 TGCGCCAGCAGCTTGGGCACTAGCGGACCCTCCTACAATGAGCAGTTCTTC CASSLGTSGPSYNEQFF
- TRBJ2-7 TRBD2 16 TRBV19 TGTGCCAGTAGTATAGCAGCGGGAGGGAGCTCCTACGAGCAGTACTTC CASSIAAGGSSYEQYF
- TRBJ1-2 TRBD1 12 TRBV4-2 TGTGCCAGCAGCCCATCAACAGGGGGTGAGGCCTTC CASSPSTGGEAF
- TRBJ1-2 - 15 TRBV27 TGTGCCAGCAGTTCGGCGGACAGAGCTAACTATGGCTACACCTTC CASSSADRANYGYTF
- TRBJ2-7 TRBD1 16 TRBV6-1 TGTGCCAGCAGTGAACATGAGGGGACAGGGCCCTACGAGCAGTACTTC CASSEHEGTGPYEQYF